These 8 T cell receptor beta chains came from one sample sequenced in a study of cytomegalovirus exposure and HLA in healthy donors. The PCR ran on 60 Vbeta and 13 Jbeta primers. Assay: immunoSEQ multiplex PCR; the TCRdb copy retains only in-frame clones and omits some. The table records about 180,000 clones, around 76% of them present only once. Sequencing used PBMCs. These TCRs come from a woman younger than 45 in good health and CMV-seropositive.

CDR3 nucleotide sequence: TGTGCCAGCAGCTTGGGCACTAGCGGGGCCCAAGAGACCCAGTACTTC. Amino acid sequence: CASSLGTSGAQETQYF. The chain uses TRBV5-4 and TRBJ2-5; the match to TRBD2 covers 10 bases. J gave up 1 base and V 0 bases, and 3 bases lay outside the gene matches. The CDR3 has 16 amino acids. Germline V gives CDR1 SGHNT, CDR2 YYREEE (reference sequence).

This clone came up once. The rearrangement links TRBV7-2 to TRBJ2-7; perhaps TRBD2 as D (7 bases). Per germline, CDR1 SGHTA and CDR2 FQGNSA. The V end was cut by 6 bases, the J end by 2 bases, with 14 bases between. The CDR3 spans 14 residues. The CDR3 protein is CASSRDGGPYEQYF. In DNA, the CDR3 is TGTGCCAGCAGTCGGGACGGGGGGCCCTACGAGCAGTACTTC.

V is TRBV6-1 and J is TRBJ2-6, with D uncertain. CDR1 and CDR2 from the germline V gene are MNHNS and SASEGT. V was cut by 6 bases and J by 0 bases, with 9 bases left in between. The CDR3 length is 15 residues. This CDR3 is CASSLRNSGANVLTF. In nucleotides, the CDR3 is TGTGCCAGCAGCTTGCGGAACTCTGGGGCCAACGTCCTGACTTTC.

As concerns this clone: The junction and the germline gene differ at one end; a read error may be behind it. The J gene is TRBJ1-4, the V gene TRBV18; unclear D gene. The CDR3 covers 13 residues. Germline CDR1 KGHSH, CDR2 LQKENI. In DNA form, the CDR3 reads TGTACCAGCTCCTTCCCTAGCTATGAAAAACTGTTTTTT. This encodes CTSSFPSYEKLFF.

The chain joins TRBV29-1 to TRBJ2-7; 10 bases are a match to TRBD1. Unmatched junction bases numbered 13, after V lost 4 bases and J lost 4 bases. This CDR3 comprises 16 residues. The V gene's germline CDR1 is SQVTM and CDR2 ANQGSEA. CDR3 DNA: TGCAGCGTTGTGGGGGACAGGGGCCGGGGTGGTTACGAGCAGTACTTC. Translated, it gives CSVVGDRGRGGYEQYF.

V usage is TRBV4-1 and J usage is TRBJ2-7; a possible D gene is TRBD2 (5 bases). Germline CDR1 and CDR2: MGHRA and YSYEKL. CDR3 length: 14 amino acids. The V and J ends lost 1 base and 2 bases respectively, with 9 bases between them. CDR3: CASSQGGRTYEQYF. As DNA, the CDR3 is TGCGCCAGCAGCCAAGGAGGGCGGACCTACGAGCAGTACTTC.

This chain links TRBV25-1 with TRBJ2-3, with 10 bases identical to TRBD1. V lost 5 bases to trimming and J lost 2 bases; unmatched junction nucleotides: 10. CDR1 is MGHDK and CDR2 is SYGVNS in the germline V gene. CDR3 size: 17 residues. CDR3 sequence (DNA): TGTGCCAGCAGTTATCTCGACAGGGGGCGCGTCACAGATACGCAGTATTTT. Its translation is CASSYLDRGRVTDTQYF.

The chain employs TRBV5-1 and TRBJ2-7; D possibly corresponds to TRBD2 (7 bases). The germline CDR1 and CDR2 sequences are SGHRS and YFSETQ. The ends were cut back, 3 bases at V and 0 bases at J, with 19 bases in the middle. The CDR3 has 17 residues. CDR3 DNA: TGCGCCAGCAGCTGGGGGGGGCTCACACAACTCTCCTACGAGCAGTACTTC. Translating gives CASSWGGLTQLSYEQYF. Full variable domain (missing parts from reference TRBV5-1 and TRBJ2-7): KAGVTQTPRYLIKTRGQQVTLSCSPISGHRSVSWYQQTPGQGLQFLFEYFSETQRNKGNFPGRFSGRQFSNSRSEMNVSTLELGDSALYLCASSWGGLTQLSYEQYFGPGTRLTVT.